These 24 T cell receptor beta chains were sequenced from one sample in a study of T cells in tuberculosis. The time point denotes: new active TB diagnosis, blood taken before or within 7 days of starting treatment. Repertoires were generated with immunoSEQ multiplex PCR, while TCRdb's copy carries only in-frame clones and drops some. The profile covers about 34,000 clones, with approximately 93% appearing a single time and about an eighth taken by the ten largest. This specimen was PBMCs, taken at tuberculosis diagnosis. The receptors were gathered from an adult with tuberculosis.

The rearrangement joins TRBV10-3 to TRBJ2-5; 13 bases align to TRBD2. CDR3 length equals 17 residues. The trim removed 3 bases at V and 1 base at J, leaving 5 bases unmatched. Germline V gene sequence: CDR1 ENHRY, CDR2 SYGVKD. CDR3 protein: CAISDLTSGRGQETQYF. The CDR3 bases are TGTGCCATCAGTGATTTAACTAGCGGGAGGGGCCAAGAGACCCAGTACTTC.

The rearrangement links TRBV6-6 to TRBJ2-5; no reliable D call. With 5 bases removed from V and 5 bases from J, the gap between germline ends came to 18 bases. Germline-derived CDR1 and CDR2 are MNHNY and SVGAGI (reference sequence). There are 15 residues in the CDR3. The CDR3 DNA follows: TGTGCCAGCAGTACTACCTTGGCGGTTGGGGAGACCCAGTACTTC. Its protein product is CASSTTLAVGETQYF.

The chain uses TRBV11-2 and TRBJ1-2; unclear D gene. Trimming left V 5 bases short and J 8 bases short, with 12 bases between. The germline V gene encodes CDR1 SGHAT and CDR2 FQNNGV. The CDR3 extends over 12 amino acids. CDR3 sequence (DNA): TGTGCCAGCAGCCATACCCTAGGAGGCTACACCTTC. Protein product: CASSHTLGGYTF.

This chain connects TRBV27 to TRBJ2-1, with a weak D call TRBD2 (6 bases). Per the germline V gene, CDR1 is MNHEY and CDR2 is SMNVEV (reference sequence). The CDR3 length is 14 residues. Deletions cut 8 bases from V and 2 bases from J, with 13 bases between. The CDR3 nucleotides are TGTGCCAGCCGGCCGGGAGCTACCTACAATGAGCAGTTCTTC. Translation: CASRPGATYNEQFF.

The chain recombines TRBV12-5 with TRBJ2-2; D might be TRBD2 (6 bases). The V gene's germline CDR1 is LGHNT and CDR2 FRNRAP. CDR3 size: 16 residues. Trimming left V 6 bases short and J 8 bases short, with 22 bases between. In nucleotides, the CDR3 is TGTGCTAGTGGCCGCGGGGAGGACGGGAGTGCTGGGGAGCTGTTTTTT. Translated, it gives CASGRGEDGSAGELFF.

J is TRBJ2-1 and V is TRBV7-8; D possibly corresponds to TRBD1 (5 bases). Germline V CDR1 and CDR2: SGHVS, FQNEAQ. Trimming cost V 6 bases and J 0 bases, with 21 bases left between them. The CDR3 is 18 residues long. The CDR3 DNA reads TGTGCCAGCAGTATCAACTTGATTGGGGCGAGCTCCTACAATGAGCAGTTCTTC. Translating gives CASSINLIGASSYNEQFF.

The chain is built from TRBV4-1 and TRBJ1-1; D uncertain. The CDR3 totals 14 residues. V dropped 5 bases and J dropped 1 base, with 11 bases sitting between them. In germline, CDR1 is MGHRA, CDR2 YSYEKL. The CDR3 DNA follows: TGCGCCAGCAGCAGTCAGGCCACGAACACTGAAGCTTTCTTT. Translation gives CASSSQATNTEAFF.

The chain couples TRBV10-2 to TRBJ1-2; 7 bases agree with TRBD1. The germline gives CDR1 WSHSY, CDR2 SAAADI. The CDR3 is 15 amino acids. Trimming removed 0 bases from V and 7 bases from J; junction bases left unmatched: 8. The CDR3 DNA sequence: TGCGCCAGCAGTGAGTCACAGGGGCCGCCGCGTGGCTACACCTTC. Translated: CASSESQGPPRGYTF.

J is TRBJ2-7 and V is TRBV6-1; 8 bases map to TRBD2. J gave up 2 bases and V 4 bases, and 10 bases lay outside the gene matches. Per the germline V gene, CDR1 is MNHNS and CDR2 is SASEGT. This CDR3 has 16 amino acids. CDR3 residues: CASSARPREGTYEQYF. Here the CDR3 DNA reads TGTGCCAGCAGTGCCCGTCCCCGGGAGGGTACCTACGAGCAGTACTTC.

This clone was seen only a few times. The chain has TRBV15 and TRBJ2-1; TRBD1 aligns across 9 bases. Per germline, CDR1 LNHNV and CDR2 YYDKDF (reference sequence). This CDR3 is built from 17 residues. With V trimmed by 7 bases and J by 5 bases, 15 bases remained unmatched. The CDR3 region has the DNA TGTGCCACCAACAAGTCGCCCGGGACAGGGAATAACAATGAGCAGTTCTTC. It is translated as CATNKSPGTGNNNEQFF.

The chain carries TRBV27 and TRBJ2-3, with no clear D. This CDR3 has 12 amino acids. V was shortened by 9 bases and J by 0 bases, with 7 bases between the two germline ends. The V gene's germline CDR1 is MNHEY and CDR2 SMNVEV (reference sequence). The CDR3 loop reads CASAVSTDTQYF. For the CDR3, the DNA is TGTGCCAGTGCGGTTAGCACAGATACGCAGTATTTT.

V and J are TRBV19 and TRBJ2-3; a weak D match, TRBD2 (5 bases). Trimming left V 5 bases short and J 0 bases short, with 6 bases between. The CDR3 consists of 13 residues. The germline V gene has CDR1 LNHDA and CDR2 SQIVND (reference sequence). The CDR3 loop is CASSPGSTDTQYF. CDR3 nucleotides: TGTGCCAGTAGTCCGGGAAGCACAGATACGCAGTATTTT.

This chain links TRBV11-2 with TRBJ2-7; TRBD1 aligns across 8 bases. Trimming took 0 bases from V and 7 from J; bases not matched to a gene: 8. The CDR3 loop spans 15 amino acids. CDR1 and CDR2 (germline): SGHAT, FQNNGV. The CDR3 region has the DNA TGTGCCAGCAGCTTAGATCGGCAGGGGGCAGGGGAGCAGTACTTC. It is translated as CASSLDRQGAGEQYF. Complete variable domain (other parts from reference TRBV11-2 and TRBJ2-7): EAGVAQSPRYKIIEKRQSVAFWCNPISGHATLYWYQQILGQGPKLLIQFQNNGVVDDSQLPKDRFSAERLKGVDSTLKIQPAKLEDSAVYLCASSLDRQGAGEQYFGPGTRLTVT.

The CDR3 is CASSLRGGTGNTIYF. DNA for the CDR3: TGTGCCAGCAGCTTAAGGGGAGGAACTGGAAACACCATATATTTT. The rearrangement links TRBV5-8 to TRBJ1-3, with a possible D match to TRBD1 (5 bases). From germline, CDR1 is SGHTS and CDR2 YDEGEE. The ends were cut back, 2 bases at V and 2 bases at J, with 11 bases in the middle. The CDR3 is 15 residues long.

The rearrangement uses TRBV4-2 and TRBJ2-1; D gene ambiguous. CDR1 LGHNA and CDR2 YNFKEQ come from the germline V gene. The CDR3 covers 13 residues. V gave up 2 bases and J gave up 8 bases, with 10 bases separating them. This chain's CDR3 is CASSQPGLDEQFF. The CDR3 DNA sequence: TGTGCCAGCAGCCAACCCGGTCTGGATGAGCAGTTCTTC.

The V gene is TRBV29-1, the J gene TRBJ2-1, with 9 bases lining up with TRBD2. Germline lookup yields CDR1 SQVTM and CDR2 ANQGSEA. The V and J ends lost 4 bases and 8 bases, in that order; junction bases with no gene match: 12. The CDR3 runs to 15 residues. The CDR3 nucleotides read TGCAGCGTTGCAAAGCCTAGCGGGAAAATCCATGAGCAGTTCTTC. Translation: CSVAKPSGKIHEQFF.

The J gene is TRBJ1-1, the V gene TRBV6-6; 7 bases align to TRBD1. From germline, CDR1 is MNHNY and CDR2 SVGAGI (reference sequence). The CDR3 is 13 amino acids. J lost 4 bases, V lost 6 bases, and 5 bases had no gene match. The CDR3 DNA is TGTGCCAGCAGCGCAGGGGGTTTCACTGAAGCTTTCTTT. This sequence encodes CASSAGGFTEAFF.

The chain uses TRBV6-5 and TRBJ1-1, with D tentatively TRBD1 (6 bases). The germline V and J ends were trimmed by 2 bases and 7 bases, with 8 bases remaining between them. CDR3 length: 12 amino acids. CDR1 is MNHEY and CDR2 is SVGAGI in the germline V gene. Here the CDR3 reads CASSYEGGEAFF. CDR3 nucleotide sequence: TGTGCCAGCAGTTACGAAGGGGGTGAAGCTTTCTTT.

The chain carries TRBV4-1 and TRBJ1-1, with a possible D match to TRBD1 (6 bases). There are 14 residues in the CDR3. Trimming pared 6 bases from V and 5 bases from J, leaving 16 bases between. Germline assignment: CDR1 MGHRA and CDR2 YSYEKL. The CDR3 sequence: CASSGGGALTEAFF. CDR3 sequence (DNA): TGCGCCAGCAGTGGCGGGGGGGCGCTTACTGAAGCTTTCTTT.

The rearrangement joins TRBV25-1 to TRBJ1-1, with D maybe TRBD1 (6 bases). Germline V gives CDR1 MGHDK, CDR2 SYGVNS. Trimming removed 4 bases at V and 5 bases at J, with 14 bases between. The CDR3 is 14 amino acids. CDR3 nucleotide sequence: TGTGCCAGCAGTGTACAGGGCGGGTGGACTGAAGCTTTCTTT. Amino acid sequence: CASSVQGGWTEAFF.

This clone was observed a single time. The J gene is TRBJ2-2, the V gene TRBV5-1; 7 nucleotides line up with TRBD1. The V gene's germline CDR1 is SGHRS and CDR2 YFSETQ. This CDR3 contains 17 residues. J gave up 0 bases and V 4 bases, and 9 bases lay outside the gene matches. CDR3 coding DNA: TGCGCCAGCAGCCCGCGGACCACAGGGGCGAACACCGGGGAGCTGTTTTTT. Protein product: CASSPRTTGANTGELFF.

V is TRBV18 and J is TRBJ2-7, with D possibly TRBD1 on 5 matching bases. Germline V gene data show CDR1 as KGHSH and CDR2 as LQKENI. The CDR3 covers 13 residues. With 5 bases removed from V and 3 bases from J, the gap between germline ends came to 11 bases. CDR3: CASSSRQNYEQYF. The DNA of the CDR3 is TGTGCCAGCTCATCGCGACAGAACTACGAGCAGTACTTC. The full variable domain, completed using reference TRBV18 and TRBJ2-7, is NAGVMQNPRHLVRRRGQEARLRCSPMKGHSHVYWYRQLPEEGLKFMVYLQKENIIDESGMPKERFSAEFPKEGPSILRIQQVVRGDSAAYFCASSSRQNYEQYFGPGTRLTVT.

In this sample, this clone turned up a few times. The genes are TRBV5-1 and TRBJ2-1; 7 bases map to TRBD2. V lost 1 base to trimming and J lost 2 bases; unmatched junction nucleotides: 3. Germline CDR1 and CDR2: SGHRS and YFSETQ. This CDR3 region has 15 residues. The CDR3 nucleotides read TGCGCCAGCAGCTTGCTAGCGGAGACCTACAATGAGCAGTTCTTC. The encoded protein is CASSLLAETYNEQFF.

The V gene is TRBV10-3, the J gene TRBJ2-7, with 9 bases fitting TRBD1. Trimming cost V 4 bases and J 5 bases; bases outside gene matches: 6. The CDR3 covers 14 residues. CDR1 is ENHRY and CDR2 is SYGVKD in the germline V gene. The CDR3 protein is CAISVGQGINEQYF. The DNA for the CDR3 is TGTGCCATCAGTGTCGGACAGGGGATCAACGAGCAGTACTTC.